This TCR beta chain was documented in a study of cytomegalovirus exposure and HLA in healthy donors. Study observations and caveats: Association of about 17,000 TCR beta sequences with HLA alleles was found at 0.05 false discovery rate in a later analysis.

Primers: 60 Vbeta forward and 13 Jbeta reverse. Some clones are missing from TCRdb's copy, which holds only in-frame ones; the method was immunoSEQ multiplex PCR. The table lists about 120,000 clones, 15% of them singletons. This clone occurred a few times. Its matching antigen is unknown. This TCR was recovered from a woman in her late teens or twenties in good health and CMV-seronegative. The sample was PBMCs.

The CDR3 DNA follows: TGTGCCAGCGTCCAACCGGGACAAATGAACACCGGGGAGCTGTTTTTT. Protein product: CASVQPGQMNTGELFF. This sequence joins TRBV7-8 and TRBJ2-2; possibly TRBD1 for D (6 bases). Trimming cost V 8 bases and J 1 base, with 17 bases left between them. Germline assignment: CDR1 SGHVS and CDR2 FQNEAQ. The length of the CDR3 is 16 residues.